This TCR beta chain was identified during a study of cytomegalovirus exposure and HLA in healthy donors (TCRdb year 2017). About the investigation overall: An earlier analysis of 587 of the donors reported 276 Gb of sequence data and around 120 million unique TCR beta sequences obtained from around 180 million T cells. Alongside the repertoire data, information on donor age, sex, ethnicity and CMV serostatus was compiled. The study aimed to test whether cataloging public T cell receptors could reveal signatures of past pathogen exposure. Besides the first cohort of roughly 700 subjects, a separate validation cohort made up of 120 or so different subjects was used. Across some 400 genotyped donors of the cohort, an average of about 220,000 unique TCR beta nucleotide sequences per donor were sequenced, and approximately 19% of those sequences were non-productive. The study profiled the T cell repertoires of under 700 subjects by immunosequencing and related them to cytomegalovirus serostatus. Of the roughly 400 genotyped donors, 81% fell in the genetic ancestry cluster associated with self-reported Caucasian donors. Typing coverage varied by locus: roughly 629-630 donors for A, B, C, DRB1 and DQB1; 500 to 550 for DQA1; some 610 for DPA1; around 450 for DPB1. A later genetic analysis took genome-wide SNP genotypes for about 60% of the roughly 670 donors and used that subset as a discovery cohort. To predict cytomegalovirus infection status, the study brought together high-throughput TCR immunosequencing, statistical association of individual TCRs with disease status, and machine learning. HLA typing included class I and class II loci at four-digit resolution. In the later analysis, no new phenotypic data were used to find candidate immune exposures; instead, reliance was placed on TCR beta sequences and their occurrence across donors. Roughly 300 gigabases of sequencing data and approximately 93 million unique TCR sequences were included in an early release covering roughly 600 HLA-typed donors. Because of strong linkage in the cohort, a few DR-DQ haplotypes were treated as single units for association and clustering. To study patterns of TCR occurrence, a later analysis re-analyzed previously published TCR beta repertoires from 700 or so donors and added high-resolution HLA genotyping. An earlier analysis of around 640 of the donors used high-throughput TCR beta sequencing to judge whether each TCR beta V gene segment behaved as functional or pseudogenic. All discovery cohort repertoires had been generated using a single sequencing platform.

Here is what the overall study found, with its caveats: This cohort had only TCR beta chains sequenced, and the lack of alpha or paired-chain data limited which features could be detected. Most CMV-associated TCR beta chains appeared to be HLA-restricted in a later analysis, and the HLA associations seemed to be driven largely by CMV exposure. In a later analysis, several top co-occurrence clusters were reported to appear linked to parvovirus B19, influenza, CMV and Epstein-Barr virus. V-gene and J-gene trimming of TCR beta chains was associated with a missense DCLRE1C variant in a later genetic analysis, and the association was replicated in an independent cohort. Because counts were too low, some 16 rarely observed V segments, including chromosome 9 orphons, were excluded from the earlier analysis of about 500 of the donors. Cytomegalovirus status was reported to be diagnosed by the classifier with high specificity and sensitivity in both the original and validation cohorts. In a later analysis, HLA-associated TCR beta chains showed more clonal expansion and lower generation probabilities than non-associated chains that were equally common. Because some donors lacked HLA typing at each locus, the association tests relied only on the typed subset. Assigning TCR associations to individual alleles was difficult when HLA alleles, especially DR and DQ, strongly co-occurred. In a later genetic analysis, fewer N-insertions in productive TCRs were reported among donors in an Asian-associated ancestry cluster than the roughly 700-donor mean. In an earlier analysis of about 600 of the donors, most TCR beta V segments appeared in productive rearrangements about 87% or about 30% of the time, broadly matching IMGT annotations. Correlated functional status among segregating V segments might be attributable to linkage disequilibrium, but an unknown experimental factor could not be ruled out. Three of the identified cytomegalovirus-associated TCR beta chains were confirmed in vitro to be specific for cytomegalovirus antigens. CMV serostatus was the only immune exposure information available for the cohort. The authors suggested that the approach could potentially be generalized to other disease states and immunological phenotypes. Across donors, most TCR sequences were observed very rarely, whereas some public TCRs were present in many individuals. A group of highly shared sequence variants was considered likely to be a technical artifact of the sequencing pipeline. A further reported finding was that TCR beta sequences accurately predicted the HLA-A and HLA-B alleles for most subjects in the first cohort. Presence/absence analyses assumed roughly uniform sequencing depth across donors, an assumption that may not hold. Some IMGT-functional V segments, including TRBV6-2 and TRBV6-3, could not be told apart with the 87-base-pair reads, so those segments were excluded. A total of roughly 160 TCR beta chains were listed by the study as associated with cytomegalovirus. Specific HLA alleles were associated with 15,000 to 20,000 TCR beta sequences at a false discovery rate of 0.05 in a later analysis. In a later analysis, the rate of TCR association differed among HLA loci, with DRB1 alleles having the most associated TCRs and HLA-C alleles having the fewest.

On this clone: What antigen it recognizes has not been identified. No base quality information exists; no much larger clone differs at one position.

Libraries were prepared through the immunoSEQ multiplex PCR assay. For the multiplex PCR, a mixture combining 60 forward primers for TCR Vbeta segments and 13 reverse primers for TCR Jbeta segments was used. A multiplex PCR assay on genomic DNA amplified the CDR3 region of rearranged TCR beta genes. On the Illumina HiSeq System, the amplified TCR beta libraries were sequenced as 87-base-pair reads. As for how the authors treated the data: A later analysis tallied around 87 million unique TCR beta chains across the 660 or so repertoires, and approximately 9.9 million of those chains were shared by two or more donors. To remove PCR and sequencing errors, raw reads were error-corrected and collapsed into unique sequences using a nearest-neighbor algorithm that merged closely related sequences. V, D and J gene segments were assigned by aligning CDR3 sequences to IMGT reference sequences. Each retained sequence needed at least a six-nucleotide match to both a V gene segment and a J gene segment. A rearrangement was called productive if the CDR3 had no stop codons and remained in frame with V and J, and every other rearrangement was called non-productive. Following IMGT convention, CDR3 was defined as the stretch from the second conserved V-encoded cysteine up to the conserved J-encoded phenylalanine. The earlier analysis of about 570 of the donors excluded any sequence lacking an unambiguous match to a single V gene segment. An earlier analysis of several hundred of the donors called V segments functional above 56.7% productive rearrangements and segregating when the between-donor standard deviation exceeded 5%. A statistical classification framework was built to diagnose cytomegalovirus status from the catalog of TCR beta chain sequences. In a later analysis, V and J genes were assigned by comparing TCR nucleotide sequences against IMGT/GENE-DB human TR gene sequences. In a later analysis, CDR3 sequences and most-parsimonious VDJ recombination scenarios were assigned using the TCRdist pipeline. A later analysis defined each TCR beta chain by its CDR3 amino acid sequence plus V-gene family, and excluded reads lacking a unique V-gene family. In a later analysis, nearly 600 highly shared, low-generation-probability nucleotide sequences were removed to address suspected cross-contamination and a sequencing artifact. In a later analysis, a clonal expansion index for each public chain was calculated from normalized within-repertoire ranks of inferred template counts. In a later analysis, generation probabilities were computed with a VDJ recombination model fitted to out-of-frame rearrangements, and the resulting probabilities were checked against IGoR. In a later analysis, hypergeometric tests were used to score TCR-TCR, TCR-HLA and TCR-CMV co-occurrence, with a repertoire-size bias correction applied to TCR pairs. In a later analysis, false discovery rates were estimated by permuting HLA or CMV assignments 20 times. In a later analysis, co-occurring TCRs were grouped using DBSCAN, with TCRdist sequence similarity added in when clustering inside HLA-allele-positive subsets. Repertoires with fewer than 30,000 or more than 120,000 public chains were left out of co-occurrence clustering, as were a handful of repertoires with anomalous nucleotide sharing. The source is immuneACCESS, and TCRdb retained only in-frame sequences with V and J called. Part of the clones is not carried over; for the studies checked, unresolved V genes explain less than half of this, and the remainder is unexplained. V and J calls and clone size are as listed in that table; D and trimming were resolved from the DNA. The sample table lists about 150,000 clones, 55% to 75% of them with a count of one. The ten largest make up less than 4.5% of the sample.

V is cut back by 4 bases and J by 5 bases, with 9 bases in the junction unmatched. There are 15 amino acids in the CDR3, from cysteine to phenylalanine inclusive. CDR3 DNA only is kept here, 45 bases in frame from base 1. Taken from the germline V gene, the CDR1 and CDR2 loops are SGHTA and FQGNSA. The cohort comprised more than 550 healthy bone marrow donors. At the time of sampling, every cohort member was nominally healthy, though immune exposures that went unrecorded were likely present. The donor was CMV seropositive and was included in the group of 290 or so seropositive cohort members. A peripheral blood sample was provided by each donor, and peripheral blood mononuclear cells were used for TCR beta sequencing. The Qiagen DNeasy Blood Extraction Kit was used to extract genomic DNA from the blood cell samples.

This sequence originates from a man aged 50 to 60 in good health and CMV-seropositive. The sequenced sample consisted of PBMCs. The rearranged chain carries TRBV7-2 and TRBJ1-1; 8 central nucleotides agree with TRBD1. CDR3 reads: CASSSGQGRQTEAFF. The DNA is TGTGCCAGCAGCTCAGGACAGGGTCGACAAACTGAAGCTTTCTTT.